The clone carrying this TCR beta chain was found many times. Its antigen is currently unknown. The time point denotes: newly diagnosed GD, antithyroid drugs for less than 3 months. The TCR library was made from RNA extracted from PBMCs. The source of the sample is a study of regulatory T cells in long-lasting Graves disease. Study results and limitations: Lower TCR diversity was seen in persistent Graves' patients than in newly diagnosed ones.

Looked up from germline, CDR1 is MDHEN and CDR2 is SYDVKM. The V end was cut by 11 bases, the J end by 3 bases, with 25 bases between. The length of the CDR3 is 16 residues. HTBI primers from iRepertoire and Arm-PCR of CDR3 regions yielded the TCR beta libraries. TCRdb ran MiXCR on the multiplex PCR reads and lists one entry per CDR3 protein. The sample lists fewer than 650,000 distinct CDR3 sequences, less than 20% seen once, with around 19% in the top ten. This sample also belongs to another study, concerning T cells in Graves' hyperthyroidism and ophthalmopathy. That publication notes: Calling Graves' hyperthyroidism stable meant ophthalmopathy did not progress within 18 months.

This chain uses TRBV28 with TRBJ1-2; D perhaps matches TRBD1 (5 bases). The input for sequencing was peripheral blood mononuclear cells (PBMCs), taken at new diagnosis, from a patient treated with antithyroid drugs. This TCR came from a woman aged 25 to 39 with Graves disease. The CDR3 loop reads CAAHQGGVWGDYGYTF. The CDR3 nucleotides read TGTGCCGCCCATCAGGGTGGGGTATGGGGGGACTATGGCTACACCTTC.